Detailed here is one T cell receptor beta chain. Its antigen is as yet unknown. ViraFEST assay sequencing came after antigen-specific CD4+ T cells were expanded with viral peptide pools. Following 10 days of culture, CD4+ T cells were isolated. The study found no prior SARS-CoV-2 infection in the vaccine recipients, who tested negative for nucleocapsid antibodies. The culture medium for roughly 1.9 million PBMC per well included around 9.3 IU/ml IL-2 and around 10 ug/ml peptides. Sequencing was performed with immunoSEQ multiplex PCR; in TCRdb, only in-frame clones are kept and a portion is missing. Of around 79,000 clones listed, over 70% are singletons. The sample comes from a study of vaccination effects on CD4 cells after COVID-19. V was clipped by 4 bases and J by 5 bases, with 13 bases between them. This CDR3 spans 14 amino acids. From germline, CDR1 is LNHDA and CDR2 SQIVND (reference sequence).

The sequencing here drew on CD4+ T cells from PBMCs cultured with SARS-CoV-2 spike peptides, taken before COVID-19 vaccination. The chain employs TRBV19 and TRBJ2-3; D might be TRBD2 (6 bases). The TCR originated in a human donor who received a COVID-19 vaccine. CDR3 sequence reads: CASSTRLGIDTQYF. CDR3 DNA: TGTGCCAGTAGTACACGACTAGGAATAGATACGCAGTATTTT.